This is a list of T cell receptor beta chains from one sample in a study of blood T cell repertoires in COVID-19. This table comes from immunoSEQ multiplex PCR, and its TCRdb copy is limited to in-frame clones, with some not included. The repertoire holds around 140,000 clones, with roughly 87% as singletons. Sequencing was done on a sample of PBMCs or T cells enriched from blood (not recorded which). All receptors derive from a woman in her 40s who had been exposed to COVID-19. CDR3s include the opening cysteine and the closing phenylalanine or tryptophan. A D gene is named only where the DNA matches it firmly. Clone size is not always given. Where it is, it says once, few, many or a class for expanded clones.

>TRBJ1-5|.|TRBV28|.
CASSFRQAQQPQHF
TGTGCCAGCAGTTTCCGGCAGGCTCAACAGCCCCAGCATTTT
>TRBJ1-4|.|TRBV10-3|.
CAIRETSNEKLFF
TGTGCCATCAGAGAGACAAGTAATGAAAAACTGTTTTTT
>TRBJ2-7|.|TRBV5-1|TRBD1
CASSLGQGGYEQYF
TGCGCCAGCAGCTTGGGACAGGGGGGCTACGAGCAGTACTTC
>TRBJ2-1|.|TRBV9|.
CASSVATQVSNEQFF
TGTGCCAGCAGCGTAGCTACGCAGGTTTCAAATGAGCAGTTCTTC
>TRBJ1-2|few|TRBV5-1|.
CASSYTGNYGYTF
TGCGCCAGCAGCTATACAGGAAACTATGGCTACACCTTC
>TRBJ2-1|.|TRBV9|TRBD1
CASSPTQGVYNEQFF
TGTGCCAGCAGCCCGACCCAGGGGGTCTACAATGAGCAGTTCTTC
>TRBJ2-2|.|TRBV24-1|TRBD1
CATSESGTENTGELFF
TGTGCCACCAGTGAATCCGGGACAGAGAACACCGGGGAGCTGTTTTTT
>TRBJ2-1|once|TRBV6-4|TRBD2
CASSASSGGALNEQFF
TGTGCCAGCAGCGCATCTAGCGGGGGGGCTTTAAATGAGCAGTTCTTC
>TRBJ2-3|.|TRBV5-6|TRBD1
CALARQGSTDTQYF
TGTGCGCTCGCCCGACAGGGGAGCACAGATACGCAGTATTTT
>TRBJ2-2|.|TRBV4-3|.
CASSAANTGELFF
TGCGCCAGCAGCGCAGCGAACACCGGGGAGCTGTTTTTT
>TRBJ1-2|few|TRBV5-4|TRBD1
CASSPGDRGYGYTF
TGTGCCAGCAGCCCAGGGGACAGGGGCTATGGCTACACCTTC
>TRBJ1-4|.|TRBV7-9|TRBD1
CASSSIQGANEKLFF
TGTGCCAGCAGCAGCATACAGGGGGCGAATGAAAAACTGTTTTTT
>TRBJ1-1|.|TRBV19|TRBD1
CASSEGTGRRLNTEAFF
TGTGCCAGTAGCGAAGGGACAGGTCGGCGTCTGAACACTGAAGCTTTCTTT
>TRBJ1-2|.|TRBV28|.
CASSPVNYGYTF
TGTGCCAGCAGCCCAGTGAACTATGGCTACACCTTC
>TRBJ1-5|.|TRBV5-5|.
CASSPSPRVGQPQHF
TGTGCCAGCAGCCCCTCGCCCAGGGTTGGGCAGCCCCAGCATTTT
>TRBJ1-5|.|TRBV19|TRBD1
CASISHGRGDQPQHF
TGTGCCAGTATATCGCACGGCAGGGGGGATCAGCCCCAGCATTTT
>TRBJ2-7|.|TRBV10-3|TRBD1
CAISKGQGTDYEQYF
TGTGCCATCAGCAAGGGACAGGGGACAGATTACGAGCAGTACTTC
>TRBJ1-2|once|TRBV2|TRBD1
CASSVITGVGYGYTF
TGTGCCAGCTCGGTTATCACAGGGGTGGGCTATGGCTACACCTTC
>TRBJ1-3|.|TRBV6-5|.
CASSYSQGNTIYF
TGTGCCAGCAGTTACTCGCAGGGAAACACCATATATTTT
>TRBJ1-5|.|TRBV5-6|.
CASSSQGVTSNQPQHF
TGTGCCAGCAGCTCACAGGGTGTGACGAGCAATCAGCCCCAGCATTTT
>TRBJ2-1|.|TRBV9|.
CASSALGGPYNEQFF
TGTGCCAGCAGCGCGTTGGGGGGTCCTTACAATGAGCAGTTCTTC
>TRBJ1-1|few|TRBV29-1|.
CSVKREPSEAFF
TGCAGCGTTAAGAGGGAGCCCTCTGAAGCTTTCTTT
>TRBJ1-1|.|TRBV11-2|TRBD1
CASRSGGTEAFF
TGTGCCAGCAGGTCAGGGGGCACTGAAGCTTTCTTT
>TRBJ2-7|.|TRBV28|TRBD2
CASSLPLADSYEQYF
TGTGCCAGCAGTTTACCCCTAGCGGATTCCTACGAGCAGTACTTC
>TRBJ2-7|.|TRBV3-1/TRBV3-2|.
CASSQGVTESYEQYF
TGTGCCAGCAGCCAAGGGGTCACAGAATCCTACGAGCAGTACTTC
>TRBJ2-1|.|TRBV5-4|TRBD2
CASSGGLAGWEQFF
TGTGCCAGCAGCGGGGGACTAGCGGGATGGGAGCAGTTCTTC
>TRBJ2-5|once|TRBV5-6|.
CASSLDRVETQYF
TGTGCCAGCAGCTTGGACAGGGTAGAGACCCAGTACTTC
>TRBJ1-1|.|TRBV18|.
CASSLEQGRAEAFF
TGTGCCAGCTCACTAGAACAGGGTCGGGCTGAAGCTTTCTTT
>TRBJ1-5|.|TRBV19|.
CASSSGGSRVGNQPQHF
TGTGCCAGTAGTTCCGGGGGGTCTAGGGTGGGCAATCAGCCCCAGCATTTT
>TRBJ2-1|.|TRBV7-6|TRBD1
CASSLTQDRYNEQFF
TGTGCCAGCAGCCTAACACAGGACAGGTACAATGAGCAGTTCTTC
>TRBJ2-7|.|TRBV7-2|TRBD1
CASSIGQGVGYEQYF
TGTGCCAGCAGCATCGGACAGGGGGTGGGTTACGAGCAGTACTTC
>TRBJ2-7|.|TRBV9|.
CASSVGDTSYEQYF
TGTGCCAGCAGCGTAGGTGACACTTCCTACGAGCAGTACTTC
>TRBJ1-2|.|TRBV19|TRBD1
CASSVGQGAGGYTF
TGTGCCAGTAGTGTTGGACAGGGGGCTGGAGGCTACACCTTC
>TRBJ2-7|.|TRBV6-2/TRBV6-3|.
CASSYSDEQYF
TGTGCCAGCAGTTACAGCGACGAGCAGTACTTC
>TRBJ1-2|.|TRBV6-5|TRBD1
CASSYSRDSSNYGYTF
TGTGCCAGCAGTTACTCCCGGGACAGTTCTAACTATGGCTACACCTTC
>TRBJ2-7|.|TRBV10-3|TRBD1
CAISDKGSGQGYEQYF
TGTGCCATCAGTGATAAGGGGTCGGGACAGGGCTACGAGCAGTACTTC
>TRBJ1-2|.|TRBV28|TRBD1
CASSRTGAYGYTF
TGTGCCAGCAGCCGGACAGGGGCTTATGGCTACACCTTC
>TRBJ2-5|.|TRBV5-4|.
CASSSPGQETQYF
TGTGCCAGCAGCTCTCCCGGCCAAGAGACCCAGTACTTC
>TRBJ1-5|.|TRBV4-3|TRBD1
CASGAGGAGQPQHF
TGCGCCAGCGGGGCAGGGGGCGCGGGTCAGCCCCAGCATTTT
>TRBJ2-5|.|TRBV19|TRBD2
CASRTGTSGEETQYF
TGTGCCAGTAGAACCGGGACTAGCGGGGAAGAGACCCAGTACTTC
>TRBJ1-1|.|TRBV7-2|.
CASSLDPGWDTEAFF
TGTGCCAGCAGCTTAGATCCAGGGTGGGACACTGAAGCTTTCTTT
>TRBJ1-5|.|TRBV6-2/TRBV6-3|.
CASSYAGAQPQHF
TGTGCCAGCAGTTATGCGGGTGCTCAGCCCCAGCATTTT
>TRBJ2-2|.|TRBV19|.
CASSKAGISRQNTGELFF
TGTGCCAGTAGTAAAGCCGGGATTAGTAGACAGAACACCGGGGAGCTGTTTTTT
>TRBJ2-7|.|TRBV13|TRBD2
CASNYGTSGDYEQYF
TGTGCCAGCAACTACGGGACTAGCGGAGACTACGAGCAGTACTTC
>TRBJ2-7|.|TRBV6-5|TRBD2
CASSFRPSGSSHEQYF
TGTGCCAGCAGTTTTAGACCTAGCGGGAGTAGTCACGAGCAGTACTTC
>TRBJ1-2|.|TRBV5-1|.
CASSLGLTGSGYTF
TGCGCCAGCAGCTTGGGACTCACAGGGTCTGGCTACACCTTC
>TRBJ2-7|.|TRBV28|TRBD1
CASSLSGTGGYYF
TGTGCCAGCAGTTTATCCGGGACAGGGGGTTACTACTTC
>TRBJ1-5|.|TRBV27|TRBD1
CASRTGDQPQHF
TGTGCCAGTCGAACAGGGGATCAGCCCCAGCATTTT
>TRBJ2-2|.|TRBV7-9|.
CASSPTTVTGELFF
TGTGCCAGCAGCCCCACGACTGTCACCGGGGAGCTGTTTTTT
>TRBJ1-1|.|TRBV12-3/TRBV12-4|.
CASSFGGTEAFF
TGTGCCAGCAGTTTCGGTGGTACTGAAGCTTTCTTT